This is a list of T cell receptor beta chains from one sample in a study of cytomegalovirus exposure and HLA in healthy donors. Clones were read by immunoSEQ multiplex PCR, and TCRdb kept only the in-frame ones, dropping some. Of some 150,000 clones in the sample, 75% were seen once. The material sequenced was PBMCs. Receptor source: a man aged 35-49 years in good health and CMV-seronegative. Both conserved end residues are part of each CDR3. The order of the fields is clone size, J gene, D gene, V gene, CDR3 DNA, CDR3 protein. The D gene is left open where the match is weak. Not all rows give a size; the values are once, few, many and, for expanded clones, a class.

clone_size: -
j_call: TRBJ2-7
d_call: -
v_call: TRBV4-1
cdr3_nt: TGCGCCAGCAGCCGCCCTCCTATAGGCAGCCACTACGAGCAGTACTTC
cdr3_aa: CASSRPPIGSHYEQYF

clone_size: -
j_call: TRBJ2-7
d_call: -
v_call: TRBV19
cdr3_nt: TGTGCCAGTAGTCCCCTTCCCGGGGGGACAACCTACGAGCAGTACTTC
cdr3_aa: CASSPLPGGTTYEQYF

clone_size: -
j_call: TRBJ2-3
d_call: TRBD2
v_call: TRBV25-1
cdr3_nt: TGTGCCAGCAGTGAATTTATGCGGGGGGCGAGCACAGATACGCAGTATTTT
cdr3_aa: CASSEFMRGASTDTQYF

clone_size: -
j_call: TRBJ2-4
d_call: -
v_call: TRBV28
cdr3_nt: TGTGCCAGCAGTCCGGCTGGAAACGACCCGCTCGGGGTTAACATTCAGTACTTC
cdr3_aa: CASSPAGNDPLGVNIQYF

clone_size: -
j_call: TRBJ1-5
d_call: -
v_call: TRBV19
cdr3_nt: TGTGCGGGGGGGGCAGGGAGGATGGGCAATCAGCCCCAGCATTTT
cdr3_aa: CAGGAGRMGNQPQHF

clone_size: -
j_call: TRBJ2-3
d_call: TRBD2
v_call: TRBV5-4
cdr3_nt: TGTGCTAGCAGCTTAAGCGGGGGGCGCACAGATACGCAGTATTTT
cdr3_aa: CASSLSGGRTDTQYF

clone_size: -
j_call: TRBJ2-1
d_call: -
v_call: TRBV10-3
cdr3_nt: TGTGCCATCAGCAGGGACTCCTACAATGAGCAGTTCTTC
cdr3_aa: CAISRDSYNEQFF

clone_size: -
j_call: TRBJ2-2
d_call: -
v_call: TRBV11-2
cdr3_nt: TGTGCCAGCAGCTTAGCTGGCGGGGGCCAATTCACCGGGGAGCTGTTTTTT
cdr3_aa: CASSLAGGGQFTGELFF

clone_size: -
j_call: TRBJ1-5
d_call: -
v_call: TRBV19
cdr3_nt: TGTGCCAGTAGTCCAACGACAGGCAATCAGCCCCAGCATTTT
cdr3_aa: CASSPTTGNQPQHF

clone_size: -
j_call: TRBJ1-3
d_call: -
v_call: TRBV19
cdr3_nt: TGTGCCAGTAGTATCGTAGCTTCTGGAAACACCATATATTTT
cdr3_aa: CASSIVASGNTIYF

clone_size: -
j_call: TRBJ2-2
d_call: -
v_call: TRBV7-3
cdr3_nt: TGTGCCAGCAGTCGACAGGTGAACACCGGGGAGCTGTTTTTT
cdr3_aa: CASSRQVNTGELFF

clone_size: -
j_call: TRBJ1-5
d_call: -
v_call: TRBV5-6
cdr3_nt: TGTGCCAGCAGCTTGGTCGGAAGAGGGAGCAATCAGCCCCAGCATTTT
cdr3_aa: CASSLVGRGSNQPQHF

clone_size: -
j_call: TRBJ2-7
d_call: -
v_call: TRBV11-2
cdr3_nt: TGTGCCAGCAGCTTAATGGGGGCCGACCTTACCTACGAGCAGTACTTC
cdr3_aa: CASSLMGADLTYEQYF

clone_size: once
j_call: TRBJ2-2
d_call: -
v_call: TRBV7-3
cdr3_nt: TGTGCCAGCAGCCCCCGGGGTGGCACCGGGGAGCTGTTTTTT
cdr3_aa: CASSPRGGTGELFF

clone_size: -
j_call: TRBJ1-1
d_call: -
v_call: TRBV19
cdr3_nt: TGTGCCAGTACCCACGGGGGGGAGGGGGGGGCTGAAGCTTTCTTT
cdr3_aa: CASTHGGEGGAEAFF

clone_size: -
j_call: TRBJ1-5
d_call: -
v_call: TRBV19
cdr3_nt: TGTGCCAGTAGTAAGGCACAGGCCCTCGATCAGCCCCAGCATTTT
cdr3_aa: CASSKAQALDQPQHF

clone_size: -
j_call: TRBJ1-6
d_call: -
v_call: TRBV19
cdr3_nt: TGTGCCAGTAAGGTGCAGGGGAATAATTCACCCCTCCACTTT
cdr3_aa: CASKVQGNNSPLHF

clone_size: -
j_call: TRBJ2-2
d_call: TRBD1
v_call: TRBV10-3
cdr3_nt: TGTGCCATCAGTGAAGGGGGCGCGGGCACCGGGGAGCTGTTTTTT
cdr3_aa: CAISEGGAGTGELFF

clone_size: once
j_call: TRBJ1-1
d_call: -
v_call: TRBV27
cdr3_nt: TGTGCCAGCAGGCTGACAGTCGATCACACTGAAGCTTTCTTT
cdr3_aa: CASRLTVDHTEAFF

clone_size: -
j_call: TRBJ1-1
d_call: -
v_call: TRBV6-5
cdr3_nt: TGTGCCAGCAGTTACAATGGACTGGCTGAAGCTTTCTTT
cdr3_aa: CASSYNGLAEAFF

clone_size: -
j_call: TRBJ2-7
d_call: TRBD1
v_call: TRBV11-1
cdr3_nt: TGTGCCAGCAGCTCAACAGGGGCGAACGAGCAGTACTTC
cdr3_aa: CASSSTGANEQYF

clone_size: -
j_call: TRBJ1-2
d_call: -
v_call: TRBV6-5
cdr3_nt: TGTGCCAGCAGTTACTCTCCACAGGTATCGACTGGCTACACCTTC
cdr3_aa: CASSYSPQVSTGYTF

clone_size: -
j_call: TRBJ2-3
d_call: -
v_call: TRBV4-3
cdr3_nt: TGCGCCAGCAGCCAAGTTCCCCTCAGCACAGATACGCAGTATTTT
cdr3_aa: CASSQVPLSTDTQYF

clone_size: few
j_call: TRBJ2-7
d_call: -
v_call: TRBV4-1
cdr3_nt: TGCGCCAGCAGCCAAGCCCAGGGCCCCTACGAGCAGTACTTC
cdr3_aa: CASSQAQGPYEQYF

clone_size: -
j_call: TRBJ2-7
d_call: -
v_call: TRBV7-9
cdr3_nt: TGTTCCAGCAGCTTTAGTCGAAGCTCCTACGAGCAGTACTTC
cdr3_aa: CSSSFSRSSYEQYF

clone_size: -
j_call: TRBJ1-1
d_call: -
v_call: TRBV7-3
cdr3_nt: TGTGCCAGCAGCCTCAGGGGTGACACTGAAGCTTTCTTT
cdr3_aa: CASSLRGDTEAFF

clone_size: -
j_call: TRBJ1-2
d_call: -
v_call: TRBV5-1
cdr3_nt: TGCGCCAGCAGCTCCGACAGCCTCCTTGGCTACACCTTC
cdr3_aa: CASSSDSLLGYTF

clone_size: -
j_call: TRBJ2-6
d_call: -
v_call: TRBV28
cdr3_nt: TGTGCCAGCAGTTTAGGGGGGAGTGGGGCCAACGTCCTGACTTTC
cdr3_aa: CASSLGGSGANVLTF

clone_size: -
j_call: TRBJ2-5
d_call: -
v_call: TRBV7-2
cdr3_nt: TGTGCCAGCGCCTCTAACGTGGGGGGTGGGTCCCAGTACTTC
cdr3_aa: CASASNVGGGSQYF

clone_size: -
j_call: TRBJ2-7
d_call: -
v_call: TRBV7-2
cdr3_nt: TGTGCCAGCAGCTTCCTTCAAGCCTCCGGGGAGCAGTACTTC
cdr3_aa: CASSFLQASGEQYF

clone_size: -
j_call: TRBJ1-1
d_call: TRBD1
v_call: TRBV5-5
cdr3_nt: TGTGCCAGCAGCTGGACAGGGGGAAGTACTGAAGCTTTCTTT
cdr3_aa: CASSWTGGSTEAFF

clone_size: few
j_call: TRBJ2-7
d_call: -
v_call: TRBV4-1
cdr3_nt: TGCGCCAGCAGCCCCCGGGACTTGGCGGGCGAGCAGTACTTC
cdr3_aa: CASSPRDLAGEQYF

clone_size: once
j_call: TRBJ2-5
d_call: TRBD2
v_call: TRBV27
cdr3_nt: TGTGCCAGCAAAGAATTGGCGAGCGGGGGGGTTCGAGAGACCCAGTACTTC
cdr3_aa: CASKELASGGVRETQYF

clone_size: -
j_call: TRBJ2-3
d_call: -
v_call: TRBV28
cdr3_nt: TGTGCCAGCAGCGGAGCCGGCAGGGCCGGAGATACGCAGTATTTT
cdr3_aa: CASSGAGRAGDTQYF

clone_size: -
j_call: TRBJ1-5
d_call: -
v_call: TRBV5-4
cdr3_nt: TGTGCCAGCAGCTATGGTACGGGGAGCGGTCAGCCCCAGCATTTT
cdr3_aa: CASSYGTGSGQPQHF

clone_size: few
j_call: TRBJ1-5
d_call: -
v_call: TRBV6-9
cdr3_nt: TGTGCCAGCAGCATCCTAGGCGGGGACCGGCACCAGCCCCAGCATTTT
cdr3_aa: CASSILGGDRHQPQHF

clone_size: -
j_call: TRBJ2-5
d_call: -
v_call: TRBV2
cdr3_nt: TGTGCCAGCAGTGGGGGACTGGGACAGGAGACCCAGTACTTC
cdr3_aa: CASSGGLGQETQYF

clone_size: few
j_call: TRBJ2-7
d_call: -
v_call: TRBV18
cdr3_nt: TGTGCCAGCTCACCCGCAACAGGGTACGACGAGCAGTACTTC
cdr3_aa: CASSPATGYDEQYF

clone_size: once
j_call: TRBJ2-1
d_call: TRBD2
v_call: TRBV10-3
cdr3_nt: TGTGCCATCAGTCCGGGAGGACCACGGGGACAGTTCTTC
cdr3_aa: CAISPGGPRGQFF

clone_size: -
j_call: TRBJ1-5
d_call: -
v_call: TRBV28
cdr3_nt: TGTGCCAGCAGAATCGTAGGACACTCTGAAAATCAGCCCCAGCATTTT
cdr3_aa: CASRIVGHSENQPQHF

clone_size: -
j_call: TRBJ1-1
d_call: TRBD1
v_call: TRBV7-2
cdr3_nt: TGTGCCAGCAGCTCACAGGGGGGCGCGAACACTGAAGCTTTCTTT
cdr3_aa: CASSSQGGANTEAFF

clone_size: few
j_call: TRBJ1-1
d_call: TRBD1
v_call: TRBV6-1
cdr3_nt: TGTGCCAGCAGTCGCGGACAGGTGACGAACACTGAAGCTTTCTTT
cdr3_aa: CASSRGQVTNTEAFF

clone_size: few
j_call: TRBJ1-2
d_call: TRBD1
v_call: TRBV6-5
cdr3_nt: TGTGCCAGCAGGGGGACAGGGGTGGACTATGGCTACACCTTC
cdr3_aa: CASRGTGVDYGYTF

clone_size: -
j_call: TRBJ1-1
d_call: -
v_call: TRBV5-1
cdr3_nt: TGCGCCAGCAGCCCGGGAGGGCAATACACTGAAGCTTTCTTT
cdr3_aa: CASSPGGQYTEAFF

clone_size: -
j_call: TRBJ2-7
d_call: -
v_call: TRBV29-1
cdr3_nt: TGCAGCGCCCTAGACAGCCACTCCTCCTACGAGCAGTACTTC
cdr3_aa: CSALDSHSSYEQYF

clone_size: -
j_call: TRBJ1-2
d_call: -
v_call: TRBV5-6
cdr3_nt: TGTGCCAGCAGCTTTCGGGGGGATGGTGGCTACACCTTC
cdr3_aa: CASSFRGDGGYTF

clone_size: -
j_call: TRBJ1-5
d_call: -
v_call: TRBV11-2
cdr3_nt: TGTGCCAGCAGGAAGTCGGGCAGGGAATTAAGTCAGCCCCAGCATTTT
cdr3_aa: CASRKSGRELSQPQHF

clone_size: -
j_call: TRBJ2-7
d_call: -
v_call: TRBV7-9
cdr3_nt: TGTGCCAGCAGCTTAGCGAGGATGCCTTCCTACGAGCAGTACTTC
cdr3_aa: CASSLARMPSYEQYF

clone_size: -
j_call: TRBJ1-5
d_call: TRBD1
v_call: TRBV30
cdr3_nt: TGTGCTGCGACCCCCGGGACAGGGGTTGGCAATCAGCCCCAGCATTTT
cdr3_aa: CAATPGTGVGNQPQHF

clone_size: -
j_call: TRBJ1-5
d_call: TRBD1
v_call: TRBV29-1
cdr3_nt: TGCAGCGTTGAGGGGGACAGGGATCAGCCCCAGCATTTT
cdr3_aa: CSVEGDRDQPQHF

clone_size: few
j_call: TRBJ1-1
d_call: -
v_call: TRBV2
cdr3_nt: TGTGCCAGCATGACACTTCGGGGGACCACTGAAGCTTTCTTT
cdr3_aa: CASMTLRGTTEAFF

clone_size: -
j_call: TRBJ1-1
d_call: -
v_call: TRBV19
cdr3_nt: TGTGCCAGTAGTAACCGAGGGAATCTGGACACTGAAGCTTTCTTT
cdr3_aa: CASSNRGNLDTEAFF

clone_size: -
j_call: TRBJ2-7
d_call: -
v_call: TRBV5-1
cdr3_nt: TGCGCCAGCAGCTTCGTGGGCGGGGCGCGCTCCTACGAGCAGTACTTC
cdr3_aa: CASSFVGGARSYEQYF

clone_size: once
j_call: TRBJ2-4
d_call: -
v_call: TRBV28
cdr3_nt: TGTGCCAGCAGTTTCCCCATAGGGAGGAACATCCAGTACTTC
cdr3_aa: CASSFPIGRNIQYF

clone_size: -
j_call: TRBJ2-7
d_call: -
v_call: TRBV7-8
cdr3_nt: TGTGCCAGCAGCCCCAGGAGGGTCAGCTCCTACGAGCAGTACTTC
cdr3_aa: CASSPRRVSSYEQYF

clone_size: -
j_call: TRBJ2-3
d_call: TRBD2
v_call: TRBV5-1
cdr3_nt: TGCGCCAGCAGCTTGCCCGGGACTAGCGGGGGAACAGATACGCAGTATTTT
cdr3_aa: CASSLPGTSGGTDTQYF

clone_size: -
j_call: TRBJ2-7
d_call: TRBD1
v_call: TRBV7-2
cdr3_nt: TGTGCCAGCAGCTCCCCAATAGACAGGGGGTACGAGCAGTACTTC
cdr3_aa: CASSSPIDRGYEQYF

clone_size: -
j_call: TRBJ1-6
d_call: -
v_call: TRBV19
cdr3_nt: TGTGCCAGTAGTATAGGGGGGGACCTAAATTCACCCCTCCACTTT
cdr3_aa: CASSIGGDLNSPLHF

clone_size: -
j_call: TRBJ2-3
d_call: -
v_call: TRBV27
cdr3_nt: TGTGCCAGCAGTTTATCGGGCGGGGGCCGCACAGATACGCAGTATTTT
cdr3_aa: CASSLSGGGRTDTQYF